The sequence of this TCR beta chain was determined in a study of blood T cell repertoires in COVID-19. Overall study context: COVID-19 samples from acute and convalescent phases originated in the United States, Italy and Spain. Sample material is recorded as cDNA or gDNA derived from T cells, B-cell-depleted T cells, or PBMCs.

The CDR3 loop spans 14 amino acids. Germline CDR1 reads SGHAT; CDR2 reads FQNNGV. The trim removed 5 bases at V and 4 bases at J, leaving 6 bases unmatched. This clone was picked up one time. As processed by the authors: Estimation of nucleated cell counts was performed using reference gene primer amplification. Produced via immunoSEQ multiplex PCR; TCRdb's table is partial and in-frame only. V, J and clone size are taken as reported in that table, and D and trimming were inferred from the DNA itself. This sample has roughly 330,000 clones, with roughly 88% found just once. The sequencing input was peripheral blood. This chain joins TRBV11-2 and TRBJ1-2; 8 bases match TRBD1. The receptor was derived from a woman aged 50 to 65 with active or convalescent COVID-19. This chain's CDR3 is CASSPRTGTYGYTF. The CDR3 bases are TGTGCCAGCAGCCCAAGGACAGGGACCTATGGCTACACCTTC.